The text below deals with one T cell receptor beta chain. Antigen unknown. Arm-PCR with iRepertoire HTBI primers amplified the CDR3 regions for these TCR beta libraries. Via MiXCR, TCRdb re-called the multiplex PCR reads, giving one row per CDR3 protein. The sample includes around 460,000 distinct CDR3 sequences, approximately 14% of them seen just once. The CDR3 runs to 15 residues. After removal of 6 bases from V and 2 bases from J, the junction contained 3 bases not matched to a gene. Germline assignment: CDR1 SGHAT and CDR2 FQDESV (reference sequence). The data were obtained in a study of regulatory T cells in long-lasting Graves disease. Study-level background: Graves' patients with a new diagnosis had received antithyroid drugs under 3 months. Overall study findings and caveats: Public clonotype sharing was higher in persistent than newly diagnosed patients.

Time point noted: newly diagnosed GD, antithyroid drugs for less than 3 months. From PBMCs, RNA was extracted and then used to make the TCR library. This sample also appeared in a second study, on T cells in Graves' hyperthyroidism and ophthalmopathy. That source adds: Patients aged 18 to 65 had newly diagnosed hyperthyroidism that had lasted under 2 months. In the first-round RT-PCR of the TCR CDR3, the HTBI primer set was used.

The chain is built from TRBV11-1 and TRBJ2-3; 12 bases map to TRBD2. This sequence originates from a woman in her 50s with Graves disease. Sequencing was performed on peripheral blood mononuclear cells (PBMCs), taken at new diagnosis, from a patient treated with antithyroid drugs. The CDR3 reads CASSRTSGATDTQYF. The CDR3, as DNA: TGTGCCAGCAGTCGGACTAGCGGGGCCACAGATACGCAGTATTTT.